The 29 T cell receptor beta chains below all came from one sample that was sequenced in a study of CD4 T cells in relation to SARS-CoV-2 and coronaviruses. Before the COVID-19 pandemic, during about 2011-2019, CD4+ T cells were taken from unexposed donors. Isolation of CD4+ T cells took place after approximately 11 days in culture. Clones were sequenced by immunoSEQ multiplex PCR, and TCRdb holds only the in-frame ones, with some missing. Here the sample spans 18,000 or so clones, 78% being singletons. No cognate antigen is known for these TCRs. Sequencing was performed on CD4+ T cells from PBMCs, cultured in vitro. The receptors derive from a human donor in good health.

The rearrangement links TRBV29-1 to TRBJ2-3, with 10 bases identical to TRBD2. This CDR3 comprises 17 residues. CDR1 SQVTM and CDR2 ANQGSEA come from the germline V gene. Trimming took 4 bases from V and 1 from J; bases not matched to a gene: 11. As DNA, the CDR3 is TGCAGCGTTGTCCCTTTTAGCGGGAGGTACGGCACAGATACGCAGTATTTT. Amino acids: CSVVPFSGRYGTDTQYF.

This chain connects TRBV12-2 to TRBJ1-6. TRBV12-2 is a pseudogene. The CDR3 extends over 16 amino acids. The CDR3 protein is CASPSSGLPLRSPLHF. The DNA for the CDR3 is TGTGCAAGTCCCTCCTCGGGCTTACCGCTACGGTCACCCCTCCACTTT.

The V and J genes are TRBV5-1 and TRBJ2-5; D possibly corresponds to TRBD2 (6 bases). The CDR3 totals 13 residues. Germline lookup yields CDR1 SGHRS and CDR2 YFSETQ. Trimming removed 2 bases from V and 5 bases from J, with 10 bases in between. CDR3 residues: CASSLSGDETQYF. CDR3 sequence (DNA): TGCGCCAGCAGCTTATCGGGAGACGAGACCCAGTACTTC.

In its sample, this clone was seen a few times. The CDR3 nucleotides read TGTGCCACCAGTGAGGGGGAAATCTATGGCTACACCTTC. Residues: CATSEGEIYGYTF. The chain has TRBV24-1 and TRBJ1-2; D may be TRBD1 (5 bases). V was pared by 4 bases and J by 4 bases, with 9 bases between. The V gene's germline CDR1 is KGHDR and CDR2 SFDVKD. This CDR3 region has 13 residues.

The V and J genes are TRBV11-2 and TRBJ1-3, with D maybe TRBD1 (6 bases). The CDR3 is 16 amino acids. Germline V CDR1 and CDR2: SGHAT, FQNNGV. Trimming removed 4 bases at V and 2 bases at J, with 15 bases between. The CDR3 is CASSSQITGTGNTIYF. CDR3 sequence (DNA): TGTGCCAGCAGCTCTCAAATAACAGGGACTGGAAACACCATATATTTT.

This clone was found once. This chain uses TRBV30 with TRBJ2-1, with unresolved D. The CDR3 length is 11 residues. With 1 base removed from V and 12 bases from J, the gap between germline ends came to 10 bases. Germline values: CDR1 GTSNPN, CDR2 SVGIG (reference sequence). The CDR3 bases are TGTGCCTGGAGTGACACGGACGCGCAGTTCTTC. It specifies CAWSDTDAQFF.

The J gene is TRBJ2-1, the V gene TRBV5-1; TRBD1 matches 8 bases. With V trimmed by 0 bases and J by 3 bases, 2 bases remained unmatched. The CDR3 runs to 15 residues. Germline values: CDR1 SGHRS, CDR2 YFSETQ. The CDR3 here is CASSLVGTGYNEQFF. CDR3 nucleotides: TGCGCCAGCAGCTTGGTCGGGACAGGCTACAATGAGCAGTTCTTC.

V is TRBV2 and J is TRBJ2-1; 8 nucleotides match TRBD1. The ends lost 5 bases at V and 6 bases at J; junction bases unmatched: 9. Germline V gene data show CDR1 as SNHLY and CDR2 as FYNNEI. This CDR3 is 15 amino acids long. CDR3 region: CASSSGQVEINEQFF. CDR3 DNA sequence: TGTGCCAGCAGTTCGGGACAGGTGGAAATCAATGAGCAGTTCTTC.

This clone appeared a few times. The gene calls are TRBV6-5 and TRBJ2-1; 13 positions match TRBD2. Unmatched junction bases numbered 8, after V lost 4 bases and J lost 8 bases. The CDR3 extends over 16 amino acids. Germline CDR1 is MNHEY and CDR2 is SVGAGI. CDR3 sequence: CASSFEGLAGFDEQFF. CDR3 bases: TGTGCCAGCAGTTTCGAGGGACTAGCGGGATTCGATGAGCAGTTCTTC.

The chain combines TRBV5-4 with TRBJ2-5; 14 bases agree with TRBD2. The V gene end was trimmed by 5 bases and the J gene end by 2 bases; junction bases not matched to a gene: 2. CDR1 and CDR2 (germline): SGHNT, YYREEE (reference sequence). The CDR3 loop spans 15 amino acids. CDR3 in DNA: TGTGCCAGCAGGACTAGCGGGAGGGGACAAGAGACCCAGTACTTC. Protein sequence: CASRTSGRGQETQYF.

The J gene is TRBJ2-5, the V gene TRBV7-3; D remains unclear. The length of the CDR3 is 14 residues. From germline, CDR1 is SGHTA and CDR2 FQGTGA. Trimming left V 5 bases short and J 5 bases short, with 15 bases between. Written as DNA, the CDR3 is TGTGCCAGCAGCCGCTCACCCGGCAGGGAGACCCAGTACTTC. Translated, it gives CASSRSPGRETQYF.

The sample holds a few counts of this clone. The chain has TRBV28 and TRBJ2-7; 8 nucleotides agree with TRBD2. CDR1 is MDHEN and CDR2 is SYDVKM in the germline V gene. CDR3 length: 15 amino acids. J gave up 0 bases and V 5 bases, and 6 bases lay outside the gene matches. The CDR3 bases are TGTGCCAGCAGTCCCTGGACTAGCCCCTCCTACGAGCAGTACTTC. Translated, it gives CASSPWTSPSYEQYF.

The V gene is TRBV5-1, the J gene TRBJ1-4; D is uncertain. This CDR3 spans 14 amino acids. V gave up 1 base and J gave up 0 bases, with 4 bases separating them. Per the germline V gene, CDR1 is SGHRS and CDR2 is YFSETQ. The CDR3 region has the DNA TGCGCCAGCAGCTTGAGCTCAACTAATGAAAAACTGTTTTTT. This encodes CASSLSSTNEKLFF.

This clone was seen a single time. This chain links TRBV11-2 with TRBJ2-7; D remains ambiguous. The germline V gene has CDR1 SGHAT and CDR2 FQNNGV. V was clipped by 5 bases and J by 3 bases, with 17 bases between them. The CDR3 contains 15 residues. The CDR3 DNA is TGTGCCAGCAGCAAGGCCGACATCCTACGCTACGAGCAGTACTTC. Its protein is CASSKADILRYEQYF.

This clone has just one count. V and J are TRBV9 and TRBJ2-1, with no clear D. V lost 4 bases and J 0 bases, leaving 11 bases between the germline ends. The germline gives CDR1 SGDLS, CDR2 YYNGEE. CDR3 size: 15 residues. The chain's CDR3 is CASSTPPGSYNEQFF. DNA for the CDR3: TGTGCCAGCAGCACGCCACCCGGCTCCTACAATGAGCAGTTCTTC.

CDR3: CASSPRSEGYTF. The CDR3 DNA is TGTGCCAGCTCACCGCGCAGTGAGGGCTACACCTTC. This chain links TRBV18 with TRBJ1-2; D unclear. Germline loops: CDR1 KGHSH, CDR2 LQKENI. There are 12 residues in the CDR3. V was trimmed by 3 bases and J by 8 bases, leaving 10 bases between them.

This clone was recorded only once. The gene calls are TRBV11-2 and TRBJ2-7, with TRBD1 matching over 8 bases. Germline lookup yields CDR1 SGHAT and CDR2 FQNNGV. The V segment lost 0 bases and the J segment 3 bases; nucleotides outside the gene matches: 4. The CDR3 consists of 15 residues. The DNA of the CDR3 is TGTGCCAGCAGCTTAGAGATCGGGACAGGCTACGAGCAGTACTTC. Amino acids: CASSLEIGTGYEQYF. The full variable domain, in which reference TRBV11-2 and TRBJ2-7 provide the parts outside the CDR3, is EAGVAQSPRYKIIEKRQSVAFWCNPISGHATLYWYQQILGQGPKLLIQFQNNGVVDDSQLPKDRFSAERLKGVDSTLKIQPAKLEDSAVYLCASSLEIGTGYEQYFGPGTRLTVT.

The rearrangement joins TRBV7-3 to TRBJ2-2; TRBD1 aligns across 8 bases. The CDR3 is 15 amino acids. Germline-derived CDR1 and CDR2 are SGHTA and FQGTGA. The J segment lost 7 bases and the V segment lost 3 bases, leaving 7 bases of the junction unmatched. DNA of the CDR3: TGTGCCAGCAGCTTTTCGACAGGGGCGGGCGGGGAGCTGTTTTTT. Encoded protein: CASSFSTGAGGELFF.

This clone was recorded only once. This rearrangement joins TRBV27 to TRBJ1-2, with 8 bases identical to TRBD1. Germline V lookup: CDR1 MNHEY, CDR2 SMNVEV (reference sequence). The CDR3 sequence is 14 residues long. V dropped 5 bases and J dropped 7; count of bases not matched to a gene: 9. CDR3 loop: CASSPGGTQVGYTF. CDR3 sequence (DNA): TGTGCCAGCAGTCCAGGGGGCACTCAGGTTGGCTACACCTTC.

The chain links TRBV5-1 to TRBJ2-5; D gene ambiguous. Trimming removed 2 bases from V and 4 bases from J, with 18 bases in between. CDR3 length equals 16 residues. The germline CDR1 and CDR2 sequences are SGHRS and YFSETQ. The CDR3 DNA reads TGCGCCAGCAGCTTCTATGGGCAGAGCAAAGGAGAGACCCAGTACTTC. It translates to CASSFYGQSKGETQYF.

This clone was seen once. The V call is TRBV18, the J call TRBJ1-2; 8 nucleotides align to TRBD1. The ends lost 6 bases at V and 8 bases at J; junction bases unmatched: 8. The CDR3 consists of 13 residues. CDR1 is KGHSH and CDR2 is LQKENI in the germline V gene. CDR3 nucleotides: TGTGCCAGCTCCCCCGAGACAGGGGTGGGCTACACCTTC. This encodes CASSPETGVGYTF.

By frequency in the sample, this clone is large. V usage is TRBV7-8 and J usage is TRBJ1-3; D is unclear. This CDR3 contains 16 residues. V lost 1 base, J lost 7 bases, and 17 bases lay in between. The germline V gene encodes CDR1 SGHVS and CDR2 FQNEAQ. The CDR3 nucleotides read TGTGCCAGCAGCTTAGGCCCCGGCCTCCTGAGGAACACCATATATTTT. This encodes CASSLGPGLLRNTIYF.

The chain carries TRBV3-1 (or the pseudogene TRBV3-2) and TRBJ2-5; TRBD2 might be the D (5 bases). CDR1 LGHDT and CDR2 YNNKEL come from the germline V gene (reference sequence). The CDR3 covers 14 residues. The germline V and J ends were trimmed by 3 bases and 0 bases, with 8 bases remaining between them. The CDR3 region is CASSHGGYQETQYF. In DNA form, the CDR3 reads TGTGCCAGCAGCCATGGAGGCTACCAAGAGACCCAGTACTTC.

DNA of the CDR3: TGTGCCAGCATCGAACAGGGGGGAGGCTACACCTTC. The encoded protein is CASIEQGGGYTF. The chain combines TRBV28 with TRBJ1-2; TRBD1 agrees at 8 bases. V gave up 7 bases and J gave up 8 bases; unmatched junction bases: 6. The CDR3 has 12 residues. Germline CDR1 and CDR2: MDHEN and SYDVKM.

The CDR3 is CASRTGAYSNQPQHF. The DNA for the CDR3 is TGTGCCAGCAGAACAGGGGCCTATAGCAATCAGCCCCAGCATTTT. The J gene is TRBJ1-5, the V gene TRBV27, with 7 bases aligning to TRBD1. Germline CDR1 reads MNHEY; CDR2 reads SMNVEV (reference sequence). This CDR3 region has 15 residues. V was pared by 6 bases and J by 0 bases, with 5 bases of the junction left unmatched.

This chain joins TRBV18 and TRBJ1-2; D is possibly TRBD1 (5 bases). This CDR3 region has 16 residues. CDR1 is KGHSH, CDR2 LQKENI, per germline. Trimming took 2 bases from V and 8 from J, leaving 21 bases between them. In nucleotides, the CDR3 is TGTGCCAGCTCACCATCCTCCGGGGACTCCCTCGGAGGCTACACCTTC. Translated: CASSPSSGDSLGGYTF.

The chain links TRBV19 to TRBJ2-5, with D perhaps assigned TRBD1 or TRBD2 (5 bases each). Per the germline V gene, CDR1 is LNHDA and CDR2 is SQIVND (reference sequence). The V gene lost 7 bases and the J gene lost 4 bases, with 13 bases spanning the gap. CDR3 length: 13 residues. The CDR3 reads CASMLGGGETQYF. For the CDR3, the DNA is TGTGCCAGTATGTTAGGTGGGGGAGAGACCCAGTACTTC.

This chain joins TRBV9 and TRBJ1-2; no firm D call. The CDR3 consists of 15 residues. Trimming left V 0 bases short and J 3 bases short, with 12 bases between. Germline lookup yields CDR1 SGDLS and CDR2 YYNGEE. The CDR3 DNA reads as TGTGCCAGCAGCGTAGACCTCAAAGGAGACTATGGCTACACCTTC. Translating gives CASSVDLKGDYGYTF.

In this sample, this clone turned up a few times. This chain joins TRBV7-9 and TRBJ2-1, with D unclear. Germline values: CDR1 SEHNR, CDR2 FQNEAQ (reference sequence). V shed 1 base and J shed 0 bases, with 4 bases lying between them. The CDR3 contains 14 residues. DNA for the CDR3: TGTGCCAGCAGCTTAGTTGTCTCCTACAATGAGCAGTTCTTC. Encoded protein: CASSLVVSYNEQFF. Full variable domain (outside the CDR3, taken from reference TRBV7-9 and TRBJ2-1): DTGVSQNPRHKITKRGQNVTFRCDPISEHNRLYWYRQTLGQGPEFLTYFQNEAQLEKSRLLSDRFSAERPKGSFSTLEIQRTEQGDSAMYLCASSLVVSYNEQFFGPGTRLTVL.